The next 19 T cell receptor beta chains were all read from a single sample in a study of T cells after yellow fever vaccination. TCRdb ran MiXCR on the 5' RACE reads and lists one entry per CDR3 protein. Of hundreds of thousands of distinct CDR3 sequences listed, roughly 20% are singletons. The material sequenced was PBMCs, taken before the yellow fever booster vaccination. The receptors come from a man aged 18 to 35 who received the YFV17D yellow fever vaccine.

V is TRBV10-3 and J is TRBJ1-1; 7 bases match TRBD1. From germline, CDR1 is ENHRY and CDR2 SYGVKD. J gave up 0 bases and V 7 bases, and 5 bases lay outside the gene matches. CDR3 length: 14 residues. CDR3 protein: CAITSGQLNTEAFF. The CDR3 DNA follows: TGTGCCATCACCTCGGGACAGTTGAACACTGAAGCTTTCTTT.

This clonotype came up a few times. The chain uses TRBV11-2 and TRBJ2-5; 9 bases line up with TRBD2. CDR1 is SGHAT and CDR2 is FQNNGV in the germline V gene. V trimming: 5 bases; J trimming: 5 bases; junction bases outside the gene matches: 12. This CDR3 is 16 amino acids long. The CDR3 region is CASSPGAGGPTETQYF. The CDR3 DNA sequence: TGTGCCAGCAGCCCCGGAGCGGGGGGACCCACGGAGACCCAGTACTTC.

This clonotype has only a few counts. The chain is built from TRBV5-8 and TRBJ2-7; D is unresolved. Germline CDR1 reads SGHTS; CDR2 reads YDEGEE. Trimming pared 2 bases from V and 8 bases from J, leaving 20 bases between. CDR3 length equals 15 residues. The CDR3 sequence is CASSLGQPTSPKQYF. CDR3 bases: TGTGCCAGCAGCTTAGGGCAGCCCACGTCGCCAAAGCAGTACTTC. The variable domain in full, with the rest retrieved from reference TRBV5-8 and TRBJ2-7, is EAGVTQSPTHLIKTRGQQATLRCSPISGHTSVYWYQQALGLGLQFLLWYDEGEERNRGNFPPRFSGRQFPNYSSELNVNALELEDSALYLCASSLGQPTSPKQYFGPGTRLTVT.

The gene calls are TRBV10-1 and TRBJ1-1; D gene uncertain. The germline CDR1 and CDR2 sequences are WNHNN and SYGVQD (reference sequence). This CDR3 spans 13 amino acids. V shed 8 bases and J shed 1 base, with 11 bases lying between them. The DNA for the CDR3 is TGCGCCAGCCGTCCCGGGCGGAACACTGAAGCTTTCTTT. This translates into CASRPGRNTEAFF.

This clonotype has a handful of counts. CDR3 in amino acids: CASGRTGGITEAFF. In DNA, the CDR3 is TGTGCCAGCGGAAGGACAGGGGGTATCACTGAAGCTTTCTTT. The V and J genes are TRBV6-2 or TRBV6-3 and TRBJ1-1; TRBD1 matches 10 bases. V gave up 8 bases and J gave up 4 bases; unmatched junction bases: 7. CDR1 and CDR2 from the germline V gene are MNHEY and SVGEGT. The CDR3 spans 14 residues.

V usage is TRBV7-2 and J usage is TRBJ2-2, with D possibly TRBD1 on 6 matching bases. The CDR3 totals 15 residues. Germline V lookup: CDR1 SGHTA, CDR2 FQGNSA. Trimming stripped 5 bases from V and 5 bases from J, with 15 bases between. The CDR3 bases are TGTGCCAGCAGCACCAGGGGAGTGGTGACCGGGGAGCTGTTTTTT. Amino acids: CASSTRGVVTGELFF.

This rearrangement joins TRBV5-6 to TRBJ1-5, with D tentatively TRBD1 (5 bases). Germline loops: CDR1 SGHDT, CDR2 YYEEEE. The CDR3 has 10 amino acids. Trimming took off 7 bases at V and 8 bases at J, with 7 bases between the two ends. The CDR3 region has the DNA TGTGCCAGCGGGGGGAAGCCCCAGCATTTT. Protein: CASGGKPQHF.

This rearrangement joins TRBV4-1 to TRBJ2-5; tentatively, D is TRBD1 or TRBD2 (5 bases each). Trimming left V 3 bases short and J 1 base short, with 12 bases between. CDR3 length: 15 residues. CDR1 and CDR2 (germline): MGHRA, YSYEKL. The CDR3 nucleotides read TGCGCCAGCAGCCAGTGGGACGGAGTCCAAGAGACCCAGTACTTC. This gives the protein CASSQWDGVQETQYF.

The chain uses TRBV12-3 or TRBV12-4 and TRBJ1-1, with TRBD1 as a possible D gene (6 bases). Between the trimmed V and J ends, which lost 6 bases and 6 bases, there was a span of 29 bases. The CDR3 is 18 residues long. The DNA for the CDR3 is TGTGCCAGCAGCCCGGGTCCTGGGGACAAGGGGGGACGATCTGAAGCTTTCTTT. Translation gives CASSPGPGDKGGRSEAFF.

This clonotype was picked up a small number of times. J is TRBJ2-7 and V is TRBV7-6; no definite D call. Germline assignment: CDR1 SGHVS and CDR2 FNYEAQ. V lost 5 bases to trimming and J lost 7 bases, with 15 bases between them. The CDR3 covers 13 residues. For the CDR3, the DNA is TGTGCCAGCAGCCCCGAGGCAGCCGGGGAGCAGTACTTC. Its protein product is CASSPEAAGEQYF.

This clonotype was detected a few times. V and J are TRBV12-3 or TRBV12-4 and TRBJ2-2; no definite D call. V lost 5 bases and J lost 1, with 8 bases in between. This CDR3 region has 14 residues. CDR3 coding DNA: TGTGCCAGCAGTCCCCCGTGGAACACCGGGGAGCTGTTTTTT. It specifies CASSPPWNTGELFF.

This chain connects TRBV10-3 to TRBJ2-6, with unresolved D. CDR3 length: 13 amino acids. V was clipped by 8 bases and J by 0 bases, with 5 bases between them. Per germline, CDR1 ENHRY and CDR2 SYGVKD. DNA of the CDR3: TGTGCCATCTCCAACTCTGGGGCCAACGTCCTGACTTTC. It specifies CAISNSGANVLTF.

This clonotype was counted a few times. This chain uses TRBV2 with TRBJ2-2; D ambiguous. The CDR3 consists of 12 residues. Germline V CDR1 and CDR2: SNHLY, FYNNEI. V lost 8 bases, J lost 4 bases, and 8 bases lay in between. The CDR3 DNA is TGTGCCAGCGGCTACACCACCGGGGAGCTGTTTTTT. Translating it yields CASGYTTGELFF.

This clonotype came up a few times. The V gene is TRBV15, the J gene TRBJ2-3; 10 bases fit TRBD1. After removal of 4 bases from V and 7 bases from J, the junction contained 2 bases not matched to a gene. Germline values: CDR1 LNHNV, CDR2 YYDKDF (reference sequence). This CDR3 has 13 amino acids. In DNA, the CDR3 is TGTGCCACCAGCATGGACAGGGGGTATACGCAGTATTTT. Protein sequence: CATSMDRGYTQYF.

The V gene is TRBV10-2, the J gene TRBJ1-3, with D maybe TRBD1 (5 bases). Germline CDR1 reads WSHSY; CDR2 reads SAAADI. The CDR3 sequence is 17 residues long. V was trimmed by 0 bases and J by 0 bases, leaving 12 bases between them. CDR3 in amino acids: CASSESVGDSSGNTIYF. CDR3 bases: TGCGCCAGCAGTGAGTCGGTGGGGGACTCCTCTGGAAACACCATATATTTT.

In this sample, this clonotype turned up a few times. The V gene is TRBV10-1, the J gene TRBJ1-2; D remains unclear. Germline V gene lookup returns CDR1 WNHNN and CDR2 SYGVQD (reference sequence). V lost 6 bases and J 1 base, leaving 15 bases between the germline ends. The CDR3 is made up of 15 amino acids. The CDR3 sequence is CASRRSKRINYGYTF. The DNA of the CDR3 is TGCGCCAGCAGGCGGTCGAAGAGGATTAACTATGGCTACACCTTC.

The rearrangement links TRBV5-5 to TRBJ2-7; either TRBD1 or TRBD2 may fit D (7 bases each). Germline-derived CDR1 and CDR2 are SGHKS and YYEKEE (reference sequence). The CDR3 covers 12 residues. V lost 7 bases to trimming and J lost 4 bases, with 12 bases between them. The CDR3 DNA sequence: TGTGCCAGCGGGGAGGGGGCTTACGAGCAGTACTTC. It yields the protein CASGEGAYEQYF.

The chain employs TRBV7-7 and TRBJ2-7; D might be TRBD2 (5 bases). Germline-derived CDR1 and CDR2 are SSHAT and FNYEAQ (reference sequence). The CDR3 loop spans 12 amino acids. CDR3 loop: CATPGRVYEQYV. The CDR3 nucleotides read TGTGCTACCCCGGGAAGGGTCTACGAGCAGTACGTC.

This rearrangement joins TRBV11-2 to TRBJ2-1; D possibly corresponds to TRBD1 (6 bases). Trimming left V 5 bases short and J 0 bases short, with 17 bases between. Germline V gene sequence: CDR1 SGHAT, CDR2 FQNNGV. CDR3 length: 17 amino acids. The CDR3 nucleotides read TGTGCCAGCAGCCCTTCGGACAGCTTCAGCTCCTACAATGAGCAGTTCTTC. It yields the protein CASSPSDSFSSYNEQFF. The full variable domain, with the rest looked up from reference TRBV11-2 and TRBJ2-1, is EAGVAQSPRYKIIEKRQSVAFWCNPISGHATLYWYQQILGQGPKLLIQFQNNGVVDDSQLPKDRFSAERLKGVDSTLKIQPAKLEDSAVYLCASSPSDSFSSYNEQFFGPGTRLTVL.